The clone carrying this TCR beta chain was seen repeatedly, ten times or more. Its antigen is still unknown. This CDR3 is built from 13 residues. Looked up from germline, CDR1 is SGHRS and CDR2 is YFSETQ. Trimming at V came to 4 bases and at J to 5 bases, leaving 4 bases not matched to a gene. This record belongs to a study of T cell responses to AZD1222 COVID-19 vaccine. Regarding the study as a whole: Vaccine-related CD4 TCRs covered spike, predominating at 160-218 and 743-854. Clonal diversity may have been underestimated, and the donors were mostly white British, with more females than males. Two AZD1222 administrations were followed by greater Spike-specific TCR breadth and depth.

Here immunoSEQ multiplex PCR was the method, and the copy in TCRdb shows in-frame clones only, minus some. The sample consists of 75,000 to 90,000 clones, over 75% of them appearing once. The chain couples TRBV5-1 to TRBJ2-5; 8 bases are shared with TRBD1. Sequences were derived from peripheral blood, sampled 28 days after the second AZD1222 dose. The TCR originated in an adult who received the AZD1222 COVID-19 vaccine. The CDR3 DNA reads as TGCGCCAGCAGCGCGGACAGGGTCGAGACCCAGTACTTC. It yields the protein CASSADRVETQYF.